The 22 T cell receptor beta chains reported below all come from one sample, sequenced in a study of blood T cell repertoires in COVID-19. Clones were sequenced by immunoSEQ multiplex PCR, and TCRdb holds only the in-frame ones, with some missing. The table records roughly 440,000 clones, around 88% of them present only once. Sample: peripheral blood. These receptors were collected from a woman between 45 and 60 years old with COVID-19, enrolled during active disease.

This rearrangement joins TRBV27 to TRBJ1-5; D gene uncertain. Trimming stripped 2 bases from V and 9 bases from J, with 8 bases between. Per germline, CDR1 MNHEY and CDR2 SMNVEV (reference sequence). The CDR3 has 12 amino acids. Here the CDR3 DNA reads TGTGCCAGCAGTTTAGCCCGGGGGCCCCAGCATTTT. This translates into CASSLARGPQHF.

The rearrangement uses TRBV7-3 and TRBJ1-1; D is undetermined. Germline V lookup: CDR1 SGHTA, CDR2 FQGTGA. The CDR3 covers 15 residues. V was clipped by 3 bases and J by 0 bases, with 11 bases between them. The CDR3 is CASSLNRPMNTEAFF. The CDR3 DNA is TGTGCCAGCAGCTTGAACAGACCTATGAACACTGAAGCTTTCTTT.

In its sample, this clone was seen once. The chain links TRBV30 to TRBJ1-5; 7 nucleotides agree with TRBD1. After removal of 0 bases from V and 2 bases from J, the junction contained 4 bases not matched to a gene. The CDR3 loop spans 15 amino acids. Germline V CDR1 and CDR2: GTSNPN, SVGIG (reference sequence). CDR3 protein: CAWSVGGIGNQPQHF. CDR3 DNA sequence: TGTGCCTGGAGTGTAGGGGGCATTGGCAATCAGCCCCAGCATTTT. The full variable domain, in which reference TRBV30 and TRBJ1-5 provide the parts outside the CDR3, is SQTIHQWPATLVQPVGSPLSLECTVEGTSNPNLYWYRQAAGRGLQLLFYSVGIGQISSEVPQNLSASRPQDRQFILSSKKLLLSDSGFYLCAWSVGGIGNQPQHFGDGTRLSIL.

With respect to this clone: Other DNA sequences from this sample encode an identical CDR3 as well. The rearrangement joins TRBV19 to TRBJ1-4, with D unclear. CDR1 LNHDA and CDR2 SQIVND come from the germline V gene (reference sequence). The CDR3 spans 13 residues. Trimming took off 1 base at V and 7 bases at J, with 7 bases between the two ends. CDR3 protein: CASSIVYGEKLFF. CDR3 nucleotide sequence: TGTGCCAGTAGTATAGTTTACGGTGAAAAACTGTTTTTT.

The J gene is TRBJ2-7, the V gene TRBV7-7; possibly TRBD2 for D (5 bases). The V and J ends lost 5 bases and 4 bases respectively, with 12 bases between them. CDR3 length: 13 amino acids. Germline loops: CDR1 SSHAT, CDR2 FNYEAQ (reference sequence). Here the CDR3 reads CASSPGLLYEQYF. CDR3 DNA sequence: TGTGCCAGCAGCCCCGGACTCCTGTACGAGCAGTACTTC.

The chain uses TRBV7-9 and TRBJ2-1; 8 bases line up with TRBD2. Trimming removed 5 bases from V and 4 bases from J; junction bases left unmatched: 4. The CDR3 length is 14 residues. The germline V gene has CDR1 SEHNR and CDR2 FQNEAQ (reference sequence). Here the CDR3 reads CASSTSGGYNEQFF. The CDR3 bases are TGTGCCAGCAGCACTAGCGGAGGGTACAATGAGCAGTTCTTC. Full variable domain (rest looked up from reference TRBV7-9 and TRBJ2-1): DTGVSQNPRHKITKRGQNVTFRCDPISEHNRLYWYRQTLGQGPEFLTYFQNEAQLEKSRLLSDRFSAERPKGSFSTLEIQRTEQGDSAMYLCASSTSGGYNEQFFGPGTRLTVL.

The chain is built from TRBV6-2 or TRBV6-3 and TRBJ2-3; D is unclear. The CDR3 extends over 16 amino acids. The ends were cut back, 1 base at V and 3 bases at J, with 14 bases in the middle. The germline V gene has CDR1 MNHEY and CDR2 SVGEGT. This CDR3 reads CASSYYSPSGTDTQYF. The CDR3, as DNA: TGTGCCAGCAGTTACTATTCTCCATCCGGGACAGATACGCAGTATTTT.

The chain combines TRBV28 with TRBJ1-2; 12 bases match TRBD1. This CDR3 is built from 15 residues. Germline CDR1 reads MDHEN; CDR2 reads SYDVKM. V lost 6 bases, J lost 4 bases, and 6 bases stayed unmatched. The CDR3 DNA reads TGTGCCAGCAGAAGGGGACAGGGGGCGCCCTATGGCTACACCTTC. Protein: CASRRGQGAPYGYTF.

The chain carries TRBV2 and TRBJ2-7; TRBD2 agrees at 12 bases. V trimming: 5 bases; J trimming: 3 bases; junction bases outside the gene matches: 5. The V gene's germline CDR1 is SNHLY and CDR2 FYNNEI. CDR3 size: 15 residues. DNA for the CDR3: TGTGCCAGCAGTACACGGACTAGCGGGGACTACGAGCAGTACTTC. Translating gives CASSTRTSGDYEQYF.

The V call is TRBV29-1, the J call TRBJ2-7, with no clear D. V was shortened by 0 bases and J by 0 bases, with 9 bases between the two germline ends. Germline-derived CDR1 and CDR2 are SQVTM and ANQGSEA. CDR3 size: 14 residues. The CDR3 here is CSVEDPHSSYEQYF. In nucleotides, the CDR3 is TGCAGCGTTGAAGATCCCCATAGCTCCTACGAGCAGTACTTC.

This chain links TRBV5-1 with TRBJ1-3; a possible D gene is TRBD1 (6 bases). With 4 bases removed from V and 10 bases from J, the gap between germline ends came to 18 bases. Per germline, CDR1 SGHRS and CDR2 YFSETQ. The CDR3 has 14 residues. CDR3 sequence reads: CASSPGGRGGTIYF. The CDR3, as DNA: TGCGCCAGCAGCCCAGGAGGCAGGGGAGGGACCATATATTTT.

The DNA for the CDR3 is TGTGCCAGCACCCCGGGGGGGAACTATGGCTACACCTTC. Its protein is CASTPGGNYGYTF. The chain links TRBV6-5 to TRBJ1-2, with a weak D call TRBD1 (5 bases). V lost 7 bases and J 2 bases, leaving 11 bases between the germline ends. CDR1 and CDR2 from the germline V gene are MNHEY and SVGAGI. CDR3 length: 13 residues.

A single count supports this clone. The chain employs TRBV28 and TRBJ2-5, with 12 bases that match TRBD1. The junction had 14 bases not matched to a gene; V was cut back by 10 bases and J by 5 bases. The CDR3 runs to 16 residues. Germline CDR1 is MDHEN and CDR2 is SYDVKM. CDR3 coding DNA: TGTGCCACCCTACGGGACAGGGGGCACGAAGGGGAGACCCAGTACTTC. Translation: CATLRDRGHEGETQYF. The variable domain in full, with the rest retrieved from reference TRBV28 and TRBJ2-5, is DVKVTQSSRYLVKRTGEKVFLECVQDMDHENMFWYRQDPGLGLRLIYFSYDVKMKEKGDIPEGYSVSREKKERFSLILESASTNQTSMYLCATLRDRGHEGETQYFGPGTRLLVL.

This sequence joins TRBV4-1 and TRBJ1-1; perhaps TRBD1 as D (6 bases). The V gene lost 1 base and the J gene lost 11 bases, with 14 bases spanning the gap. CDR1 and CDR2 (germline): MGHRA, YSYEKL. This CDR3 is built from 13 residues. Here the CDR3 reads CASSQGQGWAAFF. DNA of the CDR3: TGCGCCAGCAGCCAAGGGCAGGGGTGGGCGGCTTTCTTT.

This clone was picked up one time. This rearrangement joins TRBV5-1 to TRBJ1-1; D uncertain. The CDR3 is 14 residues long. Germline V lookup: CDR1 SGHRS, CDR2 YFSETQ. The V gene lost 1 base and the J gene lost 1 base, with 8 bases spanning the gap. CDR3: CASSLNFWNTEAFF. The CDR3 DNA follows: TGCGCCAGCAGCTTGAACTTTTGGAACACTGAAGCTTTCTTT.

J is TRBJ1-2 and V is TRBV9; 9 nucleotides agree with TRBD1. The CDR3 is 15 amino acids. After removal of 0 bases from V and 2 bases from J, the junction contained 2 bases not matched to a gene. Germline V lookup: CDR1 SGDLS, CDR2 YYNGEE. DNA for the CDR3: TGTGCCAGCAGCGTAGGGGACAGGGCAAACTATGGCTACACCTTC. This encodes CASSVGDRANYGYTF.

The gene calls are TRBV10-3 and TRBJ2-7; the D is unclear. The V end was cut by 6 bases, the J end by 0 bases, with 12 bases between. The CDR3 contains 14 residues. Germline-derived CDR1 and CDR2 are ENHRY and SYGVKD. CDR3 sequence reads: CAIRKDTVSYEQYF. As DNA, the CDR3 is TGTGCCATCAGGAAAGACACGGTCTCCTACGAGCAGTACTTC.

The CDR3 here is CASLDRTANPYEQYF. The DNA of the CDR3 is TGTGCCAGCCTAGACCGGACAGCTAACCCCTACGAGCAGTACTTC. The chain joins TRBV2 to TRBJ2-7, with D maybe TRBD1 (6 bases). V lost 8 bases, J lost 2 bases, and 19 bases lay in between. In germline, CDR1 is SNHLY, CDR2 FYNNEI. The CDR3 covers 15 residues.

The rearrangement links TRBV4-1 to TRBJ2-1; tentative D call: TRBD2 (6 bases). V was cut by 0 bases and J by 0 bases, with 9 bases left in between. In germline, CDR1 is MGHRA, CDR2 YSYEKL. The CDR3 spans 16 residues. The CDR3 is CASSQDPGDSYNEQFF. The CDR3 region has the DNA TGCGCCAGCAGCCAAGATCCGGGGGACTCCTACAATGAGCAGTTCTTC.

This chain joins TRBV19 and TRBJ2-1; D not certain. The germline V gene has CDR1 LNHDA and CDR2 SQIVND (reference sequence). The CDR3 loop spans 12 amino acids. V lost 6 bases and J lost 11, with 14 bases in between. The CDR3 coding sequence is TGTGCCAGTAGCCTTAATGAGTTCCAGCAGTTCTTC. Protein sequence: CASSLNEFQQFF. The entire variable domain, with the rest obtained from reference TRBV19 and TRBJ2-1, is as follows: DGGITQSPKYLFRKEGQNVTLSCEQNLNHDAMYWYRQDPGQGLRLIYYSQIVNDFQKGDIAEGYSVSREKKESFPLTVTSAQKNPTAFYLCASSLNEFQQFFGPGTRLTVL.

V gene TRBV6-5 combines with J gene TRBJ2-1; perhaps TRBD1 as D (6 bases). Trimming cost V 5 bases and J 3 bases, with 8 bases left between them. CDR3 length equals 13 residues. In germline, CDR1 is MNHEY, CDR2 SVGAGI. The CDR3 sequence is CASSQGNYNEQFF. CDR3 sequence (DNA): TGTGCCAGCAGTCAGGGGAACTACAATGAGCAGTTCTTC.

The CDR3: CASSPELYEQYF. The CDR3 region has the DNA TGTGCCAGCAGCCCAGAACTATACGAGCAGTACTTC. The chain carries TRBV7-9 and TRBJ2-7; D is uncertain. V lost 5 bases, J lost 4 bases, and 9 bases lay in between. Germline V gene data show CDR1 as SEHNR and CDR2 as FQNEAQ (reference sequence). This CDR3 spans 12 amino acids.